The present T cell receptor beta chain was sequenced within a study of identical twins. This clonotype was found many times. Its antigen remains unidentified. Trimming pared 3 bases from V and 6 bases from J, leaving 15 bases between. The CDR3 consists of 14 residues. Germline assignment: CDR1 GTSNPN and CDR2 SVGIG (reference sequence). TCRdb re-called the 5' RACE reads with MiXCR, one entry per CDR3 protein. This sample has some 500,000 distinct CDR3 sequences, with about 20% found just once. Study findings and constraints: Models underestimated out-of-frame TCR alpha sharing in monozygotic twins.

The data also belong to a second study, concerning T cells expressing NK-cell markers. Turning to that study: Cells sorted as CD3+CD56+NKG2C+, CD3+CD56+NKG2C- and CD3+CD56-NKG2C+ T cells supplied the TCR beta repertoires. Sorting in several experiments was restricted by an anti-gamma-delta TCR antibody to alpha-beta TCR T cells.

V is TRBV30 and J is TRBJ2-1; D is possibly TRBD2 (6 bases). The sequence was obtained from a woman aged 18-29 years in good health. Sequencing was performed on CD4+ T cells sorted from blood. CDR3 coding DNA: TGTGCCTGGAGGTCGGGGGACTGGGGCAATGAGCAGTTCTTC. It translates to CAWRSGDWGNEQFF. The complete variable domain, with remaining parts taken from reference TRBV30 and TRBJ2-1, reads SQTIHQWPATLVQPVGSPLSLECTVEGTSNPNLYWYRQAAGRGLQLLFYSVGIGQISSEVPQNLSASRPQDRQFILSSKKLLLSDSGFYLCAWRSGDWGNEQFFGPGTRLTVL.